What follows is one T cell receptor (beta chain) and its context. What it binds is unknown. The data derive from a study of vaccination effects on CD4 cells after COVID-19. It was after nine to eleven days of culture that CD4+ T cells were isolated. Two-dose BNT162b2 or mRNA-1273 vaccination was given to participants. Measured with immunoSEQ multiplex PCR; TCRdb has only the in-frame clones, and not every one. The table has about 66,000 clones, approximately 80% seen once. The sequence derives from a human donor who received a COVID-19 vaccine. The sequences come from CD4+ T cells from PBMCs cultured without peptide, collected after COVID-19 vaccination.

The CDR3 sequence is CASSRPLMSSYNEQFF. The CDR3 DNA reads as TGTGCCAGCAGCCGACCCCTTATGAGCTCCTACAATGAGCAGTTCTTC. The J gene is TRBJ2-1, the V gene TRBV3-1 (or the pseudogene TRBV3-2), with no clear D. Germline loops: CDR1 LGHDT, CDR2 YNNKEL (reference sequence). V lost 4 bases and J 0 bases, leaving 13 bases between the germline ends. This CDR3 is built from 16 residues.